The entry below describes one T cell receptor (beta chain). An end of the junction differs from the germline gene, which may be a read error. Germline V gene sequence: CDR1 SQVTM, CDR2 ANQGSEA. This CDR3 is 9 amino acids long. The sample is drawn from a study of CD8+CD57+ T cells in acquired aplastic anemia. Genomic DNA, serving as template, underwent TCR beta VDJ and CDR3 profiling. TCRdb re-called the reads through MiXCR, storing one row per CDR3 protein. This sample carries about 160,000 distinct CDR3 sequences, roughly 48% of them seen once, and the ten largest clones take 1.1%. Sequenced sample: sorted CD4+, CD8+, or CD8+CD57+ T cells (not recorded which) from PBMCs. The TCR originated in a human donor in good health. The V gene is TRBV29-1, the J gene TRBJ1-1; no clear D gene. The CDR3 DNA follows: TGCAGCGTTGACACTGGAGCTTTCTTT. It translates to CSVDTGAFF.